Given below is one T cell receptor beta chain in context. The antigen remains unidentified. The sequenced material, unsorted PBMC DNA, was run on ten immunoSEQ deep assay plates. Sequencing was performed with immunoSEQ multiplex PCR; in TCRdb, only in-frame clones are kept and a portion is missing. The sample includes about 480,000 clones, nearly 80% seen only once; the top ten take 12%. This entry is derived from a study of shared clonotypes between healthy human individuals. General study results and limits: Sampling covered nothing but blood. Tissue TCR repertoires likely differ from those found in blood.

Trimming took off 5 bases at V and 5 bases at J, with 9 bases between the two ends. CDR3 length equals 12 residues. Germline-derived CDR1 and CDR2 are LNHDA and SQIVND (reference sequence). V usage is TRBV19 and J usage is TRBJ1-2, with D tentatively TRBD1 (5 bases). The source material was PBMCs. The TCR originated in a middle-aged woman in good health. Some clones in this sample may be carry-over from other donors' samples. The CDR3 reads CASSWAGYGYTF. The CDR3 DNA sequence: TGTGCCAGTAGTTGGGCAGGGTATGGCTACACCTTC.